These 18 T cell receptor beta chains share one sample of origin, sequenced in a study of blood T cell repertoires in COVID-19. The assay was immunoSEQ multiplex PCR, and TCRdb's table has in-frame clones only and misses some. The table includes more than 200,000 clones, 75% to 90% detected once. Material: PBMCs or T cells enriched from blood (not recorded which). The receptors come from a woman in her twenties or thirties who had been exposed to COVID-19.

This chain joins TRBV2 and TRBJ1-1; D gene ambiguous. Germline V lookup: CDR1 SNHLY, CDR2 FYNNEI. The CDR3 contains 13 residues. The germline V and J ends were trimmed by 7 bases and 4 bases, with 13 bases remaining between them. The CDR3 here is CASNRVGGTEAFF. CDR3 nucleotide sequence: TGTGCCAGCAATCGAGTCGGCGGCACTGAAGCTTTCTTT.

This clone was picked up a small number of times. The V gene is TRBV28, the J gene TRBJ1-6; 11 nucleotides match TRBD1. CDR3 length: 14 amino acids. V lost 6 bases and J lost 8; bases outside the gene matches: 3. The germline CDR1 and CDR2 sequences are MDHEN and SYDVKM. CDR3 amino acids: CASSWTGGDSPLHF. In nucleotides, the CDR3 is TGTGCCAGCAGCTGGACAGGGGGCGATTCACCCCTCCACTTT.

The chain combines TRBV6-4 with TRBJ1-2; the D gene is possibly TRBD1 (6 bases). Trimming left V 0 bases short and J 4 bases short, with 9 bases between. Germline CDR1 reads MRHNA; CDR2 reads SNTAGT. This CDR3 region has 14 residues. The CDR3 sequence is CASSDSGRGYGYTF. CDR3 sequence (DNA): TGTGCCAGCAGTGACTCTGGCAGGGGCTATGGCTACACCTTC.

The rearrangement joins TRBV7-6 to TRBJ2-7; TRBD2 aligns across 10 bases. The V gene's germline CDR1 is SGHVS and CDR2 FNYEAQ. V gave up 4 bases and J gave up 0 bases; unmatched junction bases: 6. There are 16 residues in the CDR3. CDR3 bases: TGTGCCAGCAGCTCCCCCCGGACTAGCGGCTCCTACGAGCAGTACTTC. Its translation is CASSSPRTSGSYEQYF.

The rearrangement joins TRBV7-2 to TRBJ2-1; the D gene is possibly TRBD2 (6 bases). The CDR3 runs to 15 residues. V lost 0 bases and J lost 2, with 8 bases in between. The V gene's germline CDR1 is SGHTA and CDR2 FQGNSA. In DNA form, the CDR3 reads TGTGCCAGCAGCTTAGCTAGCGGTCCCTACAATGAGCAGTTCTTC. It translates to CASSLASGPYNEQFF.

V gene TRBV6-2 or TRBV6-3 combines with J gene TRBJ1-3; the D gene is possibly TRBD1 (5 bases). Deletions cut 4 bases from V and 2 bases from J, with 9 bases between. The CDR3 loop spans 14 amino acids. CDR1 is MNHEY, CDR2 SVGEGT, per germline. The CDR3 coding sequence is TGTGCCAGCAGTTCCGGACAAGCTGGAAACACCATATATTTT. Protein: CASSSGQAGNTIYF.

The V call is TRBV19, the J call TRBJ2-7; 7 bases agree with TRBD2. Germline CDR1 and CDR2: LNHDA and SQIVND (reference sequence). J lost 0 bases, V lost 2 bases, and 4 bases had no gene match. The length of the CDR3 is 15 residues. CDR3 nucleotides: TGTGCCAGTAGTATAAGCGGGGTCAGCTCCTACGAGCAGTACTTC. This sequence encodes CASSISGVSSYEQYF.

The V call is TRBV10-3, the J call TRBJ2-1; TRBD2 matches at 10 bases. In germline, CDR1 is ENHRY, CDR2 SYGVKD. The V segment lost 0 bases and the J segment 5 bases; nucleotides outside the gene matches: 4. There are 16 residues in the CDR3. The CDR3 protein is CAISESGLAANNEQFF. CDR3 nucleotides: TGTGCCATCAGTGAGTCTGGACTAGCGGCAAACAATGAGCAGTTCTTC.

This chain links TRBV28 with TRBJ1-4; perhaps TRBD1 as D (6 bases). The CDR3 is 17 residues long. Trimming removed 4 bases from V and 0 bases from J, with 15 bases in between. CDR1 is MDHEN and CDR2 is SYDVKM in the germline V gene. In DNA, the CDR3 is TGTGCCAGCAGTTACCCGGGGGGGCCGGCAACTAATGAAAAACTGTTTTTT. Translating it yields CASSYPGGPATNEKLFF.

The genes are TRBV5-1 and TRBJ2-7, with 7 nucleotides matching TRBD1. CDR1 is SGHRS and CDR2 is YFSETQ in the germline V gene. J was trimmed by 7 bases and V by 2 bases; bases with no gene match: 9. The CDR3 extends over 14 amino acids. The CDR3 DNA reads TGCGCCAGCAGCTTCCGGGACAGTGCTAGAGAGCAGTACTTC. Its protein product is CASSFRDSAREQYF.

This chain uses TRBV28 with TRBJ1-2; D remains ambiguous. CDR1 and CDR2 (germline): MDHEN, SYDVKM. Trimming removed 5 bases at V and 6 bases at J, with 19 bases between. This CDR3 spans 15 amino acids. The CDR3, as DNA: TGTGCCAGCAGTACCCCCCTGTTGAGGTTTCATGGCTACACCTTC. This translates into CASSTPLLRFHGYTF.

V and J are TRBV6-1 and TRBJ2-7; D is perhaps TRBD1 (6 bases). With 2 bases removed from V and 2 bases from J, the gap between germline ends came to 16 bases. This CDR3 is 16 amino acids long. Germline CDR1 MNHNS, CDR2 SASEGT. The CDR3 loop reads CASSEWGGGQPYEQYF. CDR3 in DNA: TGTGCCAGCAGTGAATGGGGTGGGGGACAACCCTACGAGCAGTACTTC.

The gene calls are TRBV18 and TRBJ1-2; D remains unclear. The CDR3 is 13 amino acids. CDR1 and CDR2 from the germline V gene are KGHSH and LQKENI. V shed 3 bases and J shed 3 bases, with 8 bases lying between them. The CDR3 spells CASSPRDDYGYTF. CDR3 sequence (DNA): TGTGCCAGCTCACCCCGGGATGACTATGGCTACACCTTC.

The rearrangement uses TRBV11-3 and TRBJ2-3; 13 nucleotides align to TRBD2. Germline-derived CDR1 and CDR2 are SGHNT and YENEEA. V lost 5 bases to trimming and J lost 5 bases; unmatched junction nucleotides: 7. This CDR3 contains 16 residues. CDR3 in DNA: TGTGCCAGCAGCCGCGGACTAGCGGGAGCGGAAGATACGCAGTATTTT. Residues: CASSRGLAGAEDTQYF.

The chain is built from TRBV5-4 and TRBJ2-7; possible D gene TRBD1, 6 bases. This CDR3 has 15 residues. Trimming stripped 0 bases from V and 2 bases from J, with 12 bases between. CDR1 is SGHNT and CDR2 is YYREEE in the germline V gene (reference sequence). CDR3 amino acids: CASSLASTGPYEQYF. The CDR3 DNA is TGTGCCAGCAGCTTGGCCTCGACAGGCCCCTACGAGCAGTACTTC.

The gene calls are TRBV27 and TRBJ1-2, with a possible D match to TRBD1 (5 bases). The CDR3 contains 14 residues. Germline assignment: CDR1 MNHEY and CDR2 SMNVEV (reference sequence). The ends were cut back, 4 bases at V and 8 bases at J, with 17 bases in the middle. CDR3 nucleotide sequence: TGTGCCAGCAGTTACCGGGACGGAGGGATGGGCTACACCTTC. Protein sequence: CASSYRDGGMGYTF.

CDR3 in amino acids: CATSDKDRNYGYTF. The DNA of the CDR3 is TGTGCCACCAGTGACAAGGACAGAAACTATGGCTACACCTTC. V and J are TRBV24-1 and TRBJ1-2; possible D gene TRBD1, 6 bases. The CDR3 consists of 14 residues. Trimming removed 4 bases from V and 2 bases from J, with 10 bases in between. Looked up from germline, CDR1 is KGHDR and CDR2 is SFDVKD.

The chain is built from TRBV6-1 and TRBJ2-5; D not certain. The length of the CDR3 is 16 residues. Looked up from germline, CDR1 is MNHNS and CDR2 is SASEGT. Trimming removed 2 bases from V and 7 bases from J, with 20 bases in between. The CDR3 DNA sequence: TGTGCCAGCAGTGAACTTAATACTGGGCTTTTAGGGACCCAGTACTTC. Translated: CASSELNTGLLGTQYF.